The 9 T cell receptor beta chains below all came from one sample that was sequenced in a study of radiotherapy plus CTLA-4 blockade in lung cancer. Here immunoSEQ multiplex PCR was the method, and the copy in TCRdb shows in-frame clones only, minus some. The sample contains roughly 76,000 clones, around 74% of which appear only once. Specimen: peripheral blood, collected from a patient treated with radiotherapy plus ipilimumab. The source is a human donor with non-small cell lung cancer whose response to radiotherapy plus ipilimumab could not be evaluated.

The chain carries TRBV4-3 and TRBJ1-2; TRBD1 might be the D (5 bases). The CDR3 has 18 amino acids. Per germline, CDR1 LGHNA and CDR2 YSLEER. V was pared by 4 bases and J by 0 bases, with 21 bases between. The CDR3 sequence is CASSLIRGGAAANYGYTF. Written as DNA, the CDR3 is TGCGCCAGCAGCCTAATTCGGGGCGGGGCAGCAGCTAACTATGGCTACACCTTC.

On this clone itself: The junction does not match germline at one end; this may be a read error. V and J are TRBV4-1 and TRBJ2-5; 7 bases align to TRBD1. The CDR3 runs 15 residues. Per the germline V gene, CDR1 is MGHRA and CDR2 is YSYEKL. The chain's CDR3 is CASSPPTGNGETQYF. In DNA, the CDR3 is TGTGCCAGCAGCCCGCCGACAGGGAATGGAGAGACCCAGTACTTC.

The V call is TRBV2, the J call TRBJ2-3; 7 bases fit TRBD1. The germline V gene has CDR1 SNHLY and CDR2 FYNNEI. V was pared by 7 bases and J by 1 base, with 5 bases of the junction left unmatched. This CDR3 is built from 14 residues. For the CDR3, the DNA is TGTGCCAGCACGGGACAGACCCGCACAGATACGCAGTATTTT. It yields the protein CASTGQTRTDTQYF.

The chain is built from TRBV19 and TRBJ2-2, with 8 positions matching TRBD2. Losses at the gene ends were 7 bases for V and 6 bases for J; bases not matched to a gene: 10. CDR1 is LNHDA and CDR2 is SQIVND in the germline V gene (reference sequence). This CDR3 is built from 15 residues. The CDR3 DNA reads as TGTGCCAGTATATCTTCGGGAGGGGCGGCCGGGGAGCTGTTTTTT. Its protein product is CASISSGGAAGELFF.

In DNA, the CDR3 is TGTGCCAGCAGCACCCGACAGGGGGACAACACTGAAGCTTTCTTT. Its protein is CASSTRQGDNTEAFF. The V call is TRBV13, the J call TRBJ1-1; TRBD1 matches 9 bases. The germline V gene has CDR1 PRHDT and CDR2 FYEKMQ (reference sequence). This CDR3 comprises 15 residues. With V trimmed by 5 bases and J by 2 bases, 6 bases remained unmatched.

This chain connects TRBV6-6 to TRBJ1-1; D perhaps matches TRBD1 (6 bases). CDR1 is MNHNY and CDR2 is SVGAGI in the germline V gene (reference sequence). Trimming took 3 bases from V and 4 from J, leaving 15 bases between them. CDR3 length: 15 amino acids. DNA for the CDR3: TGTGCCAGCAGTTATAAGGGGGACGGAACCACTGAAGCTTTCTTT. It codes for CASSYKGDGTTEAFF.

The chain has TRBV6-1 and TRBJ2-5; 8 bases align to TRBD2. The CDR3 is 15 residues long. V lost 6 bases, J lost 2 bases, and 8 bases stayed unmatched. The germline V gene encodes CDR1 MNHNS and CDR2 SASEGT. CDR3: CASRKQAGEQETQYF. In DNA form, the CDR3 reads TGTGCCAGCAGGAAACAAGCGGGGGAGCAAGAGACCCAGTACTTC.

This chain connects TRBV27 to TRBJ2-7; D possibly corresponds to TRBD2 (5 bases). The V end lost 0 bases, the J end lost 5 bases, and 8 bases lay between the germline ends. Germline CDR1 is MNHEY and CDR2 is SMNVEV (reference sequence). The CDR3 runs to 13 residues. The CDR3 nucleotides read TGTGCCAGCAGTTTATCGAGGGTGCACGAGCAGTACTTC. Translation: CASSLSRVHEQYF.

This clone has only a few counts. CDR3 loop: CASSQSWTGGLYEKLFF. For the CDR3, the DNA is TGTGCCAGCAGCCAATCGTGGACAGGGGGATTATATGAAAAACTGTTTTTT. V is TRBV14 and J is TRBJ1-4, with TRBD1 matching over 10 bases. V gave up 2 bases and J gave up 6 bases; unmatched junction bases: 9. The CDR3 totals 17 residues. CDR1 and CDR2 from the germline V gene are SGHDN and FVKESK.